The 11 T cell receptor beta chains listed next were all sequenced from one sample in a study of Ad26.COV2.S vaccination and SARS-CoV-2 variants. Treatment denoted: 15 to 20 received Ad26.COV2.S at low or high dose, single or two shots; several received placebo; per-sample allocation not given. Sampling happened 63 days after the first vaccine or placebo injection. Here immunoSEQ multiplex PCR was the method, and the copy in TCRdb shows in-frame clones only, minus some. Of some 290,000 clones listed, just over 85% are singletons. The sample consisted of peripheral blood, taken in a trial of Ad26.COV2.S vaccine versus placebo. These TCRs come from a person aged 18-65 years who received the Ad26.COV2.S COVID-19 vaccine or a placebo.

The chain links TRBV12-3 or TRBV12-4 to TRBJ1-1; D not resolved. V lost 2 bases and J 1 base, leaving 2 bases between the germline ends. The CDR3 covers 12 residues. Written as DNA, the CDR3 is TGTGCCAGCAGTTTATGGAACACTGAAGCTTTCTTT. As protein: CASSLWNTEAFF.

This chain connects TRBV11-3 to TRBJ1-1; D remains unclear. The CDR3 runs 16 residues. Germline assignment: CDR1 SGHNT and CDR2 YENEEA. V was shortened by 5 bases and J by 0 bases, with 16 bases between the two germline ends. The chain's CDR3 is CASSTTRADMNTEAFF. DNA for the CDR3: TGTGCCAGCAGCACAACCCGGGCAGATATGAACACTGAAGCTTTCTTT.

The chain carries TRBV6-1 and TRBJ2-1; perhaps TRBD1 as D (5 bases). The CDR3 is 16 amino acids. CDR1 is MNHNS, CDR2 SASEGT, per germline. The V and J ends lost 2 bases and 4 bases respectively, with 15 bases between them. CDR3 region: CASSEIGAPDYNEQFF. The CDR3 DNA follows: TGTGCCAGCAGTGAAATTGGGGCCCCCGATTACAATGAGCAGTTCTTC.

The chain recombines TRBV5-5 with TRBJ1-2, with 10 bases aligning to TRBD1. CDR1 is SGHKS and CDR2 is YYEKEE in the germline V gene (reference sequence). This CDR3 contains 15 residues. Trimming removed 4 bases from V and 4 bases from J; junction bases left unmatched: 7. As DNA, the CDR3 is TGTGCCAGCAGCCTATCCTGGACAGGGGGCTATGGCTACACCTTC. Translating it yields CASSLSWTGGYGYTF.

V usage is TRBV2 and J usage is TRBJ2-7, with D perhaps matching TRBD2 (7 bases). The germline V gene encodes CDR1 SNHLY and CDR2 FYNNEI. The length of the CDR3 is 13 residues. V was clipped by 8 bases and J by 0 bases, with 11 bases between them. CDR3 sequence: CASGAGASYEQYF. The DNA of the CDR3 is TGTGCCAGCGGGGCGGGGGCCTCCTACGAGCAGTACTTC.

The CDR3 protein is CASSSAGLREQYF. In DNA form, the CDR3 reads TGTGCCAGCAGCTCAGCGGGACTCAGGGAGCAGTACTTC. The rearrangement uses TRBV11-3 and TRBJ2-7; 7 bases fit TRBD2. CDR3 length: 13 amino acids. Trimming removed 4 bases from V and 7 bases from J; junction bases left unmatched: 7. Germline CDR1 and CDR2: SGHNT and YENEEA.

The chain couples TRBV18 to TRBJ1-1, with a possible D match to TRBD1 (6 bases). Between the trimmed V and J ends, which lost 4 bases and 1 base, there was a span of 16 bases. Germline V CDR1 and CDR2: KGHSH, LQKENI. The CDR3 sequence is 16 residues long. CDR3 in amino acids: CASSRLGGSSNTEAFF. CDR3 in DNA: TGTGCCAGCTCACGCCTGGGGGGCTCTTCGAACACTGAAGCTTTCTTT.

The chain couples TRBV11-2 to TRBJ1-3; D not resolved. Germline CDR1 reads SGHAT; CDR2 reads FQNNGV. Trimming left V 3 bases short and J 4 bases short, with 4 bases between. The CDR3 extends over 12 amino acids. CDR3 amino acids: CASSLGGNTIYF. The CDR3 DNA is TGTGCCAGCAGCTTGGGAGGAAACACCATATATTTT.

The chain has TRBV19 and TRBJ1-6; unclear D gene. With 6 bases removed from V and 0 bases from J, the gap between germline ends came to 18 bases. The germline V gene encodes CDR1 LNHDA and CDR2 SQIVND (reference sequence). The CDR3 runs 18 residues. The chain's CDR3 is CASRKDGPASSYNSPLHF. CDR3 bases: TGTGCCAGTAGGAAGGACGGACCTGCTAGCTCCTATAATTCACCCCTCCACTTT.

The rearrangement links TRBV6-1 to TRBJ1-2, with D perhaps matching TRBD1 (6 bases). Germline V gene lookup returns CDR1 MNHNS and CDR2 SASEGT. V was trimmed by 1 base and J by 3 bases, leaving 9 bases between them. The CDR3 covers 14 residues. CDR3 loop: CASSEVGGHYGYTF. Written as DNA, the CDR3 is TGTGCCAGCAGTGAAGTAGGGGGTCACTATGGCTACACCTTC.

The CDR3: CASSQGHLNGYTF. The CDR3 nucleotides are TGCGCCAGCAGCCAGGGACACCTCAATGGCTACACCTTC. V gene TRBV5-1 combines with J gene TRBJ1-2; weak D call: TRBD1 (6 bases). The CDR3 is 13 residues long. The V gene lost 4 bases and the J gene lost 6 bases, with 13 bases spanning the gap. CDR1 SGHRS and CDR2 YFSETQ come from the germline V gene.